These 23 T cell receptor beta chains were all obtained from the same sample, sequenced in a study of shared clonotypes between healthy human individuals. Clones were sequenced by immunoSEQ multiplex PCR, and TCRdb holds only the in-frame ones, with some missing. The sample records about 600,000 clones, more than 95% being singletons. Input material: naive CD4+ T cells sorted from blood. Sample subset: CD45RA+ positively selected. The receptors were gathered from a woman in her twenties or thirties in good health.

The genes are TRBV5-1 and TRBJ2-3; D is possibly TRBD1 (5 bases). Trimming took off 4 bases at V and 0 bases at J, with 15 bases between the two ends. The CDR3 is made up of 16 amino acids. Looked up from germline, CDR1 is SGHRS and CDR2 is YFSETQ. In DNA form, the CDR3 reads TGCGCCAGCAGCCAACTCACAGGTACTAGCACAGATACGCAGTATTTT. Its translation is CASSQLTGTSTDTQYF. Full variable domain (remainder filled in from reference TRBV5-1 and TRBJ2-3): KAGVTQTPRYLIKTRGQQVTLSCSPISGHRSVSWYQQTPGQGLQFLFEYFSETQRNKGNFPGRFSGRQFSNSRSEMNVSTLELGDSALYLCASSQLTGTSTDTQYFGPGTRLTVL.

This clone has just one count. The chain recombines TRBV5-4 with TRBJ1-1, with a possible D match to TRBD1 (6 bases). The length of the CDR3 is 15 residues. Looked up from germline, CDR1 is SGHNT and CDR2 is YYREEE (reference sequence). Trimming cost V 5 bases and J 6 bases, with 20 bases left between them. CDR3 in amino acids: CASRRISGTHSEAFF. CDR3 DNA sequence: TGTGCCAGCAGGCGAATATCCGGGACACACTCTGAAGCTTTCTTT.

The CDR3 DNA reads TGTGCCAGCACCATCAGACTAGGGAAATACAATGAGCAGTTCTTC. This translates into CASTIRLGKYNEQFF. The rearrangement uses TRBV28 and TRBJ2-1; possible D gene TRBD2, 6 bases. Per germline, CDR1 MDHEN and CDR2 SYDVKM. The CDR3 is 15 residues long. V was cut by 7 bases and J by 4 bases, with 17 bases left in between.

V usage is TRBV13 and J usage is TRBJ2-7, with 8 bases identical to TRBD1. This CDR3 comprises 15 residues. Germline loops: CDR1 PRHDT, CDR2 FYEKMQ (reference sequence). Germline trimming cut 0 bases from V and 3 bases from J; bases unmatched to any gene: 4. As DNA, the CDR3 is TGTGCCAGCAGCTTAGGGGACAGGGAAATCTACGAGCAGTACTTC. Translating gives CASSLGDREIYEQYF.

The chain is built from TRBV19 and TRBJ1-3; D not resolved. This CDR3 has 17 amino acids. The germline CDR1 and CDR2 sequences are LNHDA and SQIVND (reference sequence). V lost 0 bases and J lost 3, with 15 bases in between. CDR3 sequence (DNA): TGTGCCAGTAGTATAGATCACCGGCCTGGTATTGGAAACACCATATATTTT. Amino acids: CASSIDHRPGIGNTIYF. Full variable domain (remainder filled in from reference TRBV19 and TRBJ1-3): DGGITQSPKYLFRKEGQNVTLSCEQNLNHDAMYWYRQDPGQGLRLIYYSQIVNDFQKGDIAEGYSVSREKKESFPLTVTSAQKNPTAFYLCASSIDHRPGIGNTIYFGEGSWLTVV.

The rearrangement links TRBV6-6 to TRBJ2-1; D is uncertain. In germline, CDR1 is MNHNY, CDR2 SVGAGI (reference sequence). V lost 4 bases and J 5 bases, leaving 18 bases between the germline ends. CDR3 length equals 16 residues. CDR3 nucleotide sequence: TGTGCCAGCAGTTCCGGCCGGGCCCTAGGGAACAATGAGCAGTTCTTC. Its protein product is CASSSGRALGNNEQFF.

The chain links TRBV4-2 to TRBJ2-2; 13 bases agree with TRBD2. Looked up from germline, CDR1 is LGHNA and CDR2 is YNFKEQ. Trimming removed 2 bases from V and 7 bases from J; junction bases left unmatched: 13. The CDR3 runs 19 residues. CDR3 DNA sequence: TGTGCCAGCAGCCAACCCAGAGGACTAGCGGGAGTGTATGACGGGGAGCTGTTTTTT. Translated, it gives CASSQPRGLAGVYDGELFF.

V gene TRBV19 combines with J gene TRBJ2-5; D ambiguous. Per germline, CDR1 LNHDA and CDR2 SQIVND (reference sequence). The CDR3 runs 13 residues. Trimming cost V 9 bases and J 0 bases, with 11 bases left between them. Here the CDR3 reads CASAPPYQETQYF. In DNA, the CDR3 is TGTGCCAGCGCACCACCGTACCAAGAGACCCAGTACTTC.

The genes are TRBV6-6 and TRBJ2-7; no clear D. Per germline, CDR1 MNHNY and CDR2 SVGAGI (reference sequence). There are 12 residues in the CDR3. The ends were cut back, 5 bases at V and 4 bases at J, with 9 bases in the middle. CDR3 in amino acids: CASSTARYEQYF. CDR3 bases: TGTGCCAGCAGTACCGCTCGGTACGAGCAGTACTTC.

The CDR3 DNA reads TGTGCCAGCAGTATGGGACAGGGGGTTGTTGACGAGCAGTACTTC. It translates to CASSMGQGVVDEQYF. The V gene is TRBV28, the J gene TRBJ2-7; 11 bases fit TRBD1. The V and J ends lost 5 bases and 5 bases, in that order; junction bases with no gene match: 8. CDR3 length: 15 residues. Germline V gene lookup returns CDR1 MDHEN and CDR2 SYDVKM.

CDR3 bases: TGCAGCGTTCTAAGGGTCCGGGACAGGGGTACTGAAGCTTTCTTT. Translating gives CSVLRVRDRGTEAFF. The chain combines TRBV29-1 with TRBJ1-1, with 10 bases aligning to TRBD1. J was trimmed by 5 bases and V by 5 bases; bases with no gene match: 11. Germline V gives CDR1 SQVTM, CDR2 ANQGSEA. There are 15 residues in the CDR3. Together with reference TRBV29-1 and TRBJ1-1, the CDR3 gives the full variable domain: SAVISQKPSRDICQRGTSLTIQCQVDSQVTMMFWYRQQPGQSLTLIATANQGSEATYESGFVIDKFPISRPNLTFSTLTVSNMSPEDSSIYLCSVLRVRDRGTEAFFGQGTRLTVV.

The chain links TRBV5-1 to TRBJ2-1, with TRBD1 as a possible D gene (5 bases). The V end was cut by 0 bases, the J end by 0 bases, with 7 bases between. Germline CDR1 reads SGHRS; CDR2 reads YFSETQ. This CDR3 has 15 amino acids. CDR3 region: CASSLAGFSYNEQFF. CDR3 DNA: TGCGCCAGCAGCTTGGCAGGGTTCTCCTACAATGAGCAGTTCTTC.

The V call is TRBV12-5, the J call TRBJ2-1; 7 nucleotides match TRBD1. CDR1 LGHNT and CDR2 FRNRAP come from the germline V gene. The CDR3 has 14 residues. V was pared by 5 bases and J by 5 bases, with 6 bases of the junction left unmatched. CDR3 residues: CASGLGQSNNEQFF. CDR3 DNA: TGTGCTAGTGGTCTGGGACAGTCAAACAATGAGCAGTTCTTC.

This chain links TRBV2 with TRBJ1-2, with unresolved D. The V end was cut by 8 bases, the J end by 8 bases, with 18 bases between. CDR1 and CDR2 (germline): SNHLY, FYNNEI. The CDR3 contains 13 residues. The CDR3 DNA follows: TGTGCCAGCGAACCTAAGGGATTTACGGGCTACACCTTC. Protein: CASEPKGFTGYTF.

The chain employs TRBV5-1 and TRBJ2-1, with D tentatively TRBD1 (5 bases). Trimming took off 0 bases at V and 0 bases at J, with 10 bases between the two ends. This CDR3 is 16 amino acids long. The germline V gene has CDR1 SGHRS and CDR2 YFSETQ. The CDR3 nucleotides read TGCGCCAGCAGCTTGGACCGACAGAGCTCCTACAATGAGCAGTTCTTC. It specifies CASSLDRQSSYNEQFF.

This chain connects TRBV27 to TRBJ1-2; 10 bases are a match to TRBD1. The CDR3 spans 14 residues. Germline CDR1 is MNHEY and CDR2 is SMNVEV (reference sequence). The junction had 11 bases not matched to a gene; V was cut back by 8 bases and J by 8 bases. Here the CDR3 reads CASGRRQGAPGYTF. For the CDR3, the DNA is TGTGCCAGCGGCCGGCGACAGGGGGCGCCCGGCTACACCTTC.

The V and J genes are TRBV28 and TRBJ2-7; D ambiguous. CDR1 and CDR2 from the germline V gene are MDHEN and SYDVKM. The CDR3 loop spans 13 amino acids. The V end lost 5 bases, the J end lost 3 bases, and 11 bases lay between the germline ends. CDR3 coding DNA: TGTGCCAGCAGTGTCGTGGGTCTCTACGAGCAGTACTTC. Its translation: CASSVVGLYEQYF. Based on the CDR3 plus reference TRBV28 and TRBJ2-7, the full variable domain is DVKVTQSSRYLVKRTGEKVFLECVQDMDHENMFWYRQDPGLGLRLIYFSYDVKMKEKGDIPEGYSVSREKKERFSLILESASTNQTSMYLCASSVVGLYEQYFGPGTRLTVT.

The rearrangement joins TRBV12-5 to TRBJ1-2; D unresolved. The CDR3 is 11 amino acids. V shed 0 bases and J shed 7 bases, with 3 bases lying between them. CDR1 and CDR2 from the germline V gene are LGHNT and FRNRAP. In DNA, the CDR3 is TGTGCTAGTGGTTTGGTACTTGGCTACACCTTC. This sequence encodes CASGLVLGYTF.

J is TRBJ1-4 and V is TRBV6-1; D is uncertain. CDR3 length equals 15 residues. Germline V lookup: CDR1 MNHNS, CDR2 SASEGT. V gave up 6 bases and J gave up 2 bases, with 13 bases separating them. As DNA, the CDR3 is TGTGCCAGCAGACACCTAGGAGGCACTAATGAAAAACTGTTTTTT. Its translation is CASRHLGGTNEKLFF.

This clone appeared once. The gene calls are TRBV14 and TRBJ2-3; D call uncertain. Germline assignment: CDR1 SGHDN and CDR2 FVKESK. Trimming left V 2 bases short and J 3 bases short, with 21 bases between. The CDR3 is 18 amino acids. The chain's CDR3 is CASSQRRLARPGTDTQYF. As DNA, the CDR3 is TGTGCCAGCAGCCAACGCCGTTTGGCTAGACCTGGGACAGATACGCAGTATTTT.

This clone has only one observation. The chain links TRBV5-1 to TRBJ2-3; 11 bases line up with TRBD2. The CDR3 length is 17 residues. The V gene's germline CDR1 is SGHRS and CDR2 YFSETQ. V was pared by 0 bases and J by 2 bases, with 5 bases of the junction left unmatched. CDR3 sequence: CASSLERLAGLTDTQYF. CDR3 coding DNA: TGCGCCAGCAGCTTGGAAAGACTAGCGGGACTCACAGATACGCAGTATTTT.

The CDR3: CASSARDRVPYSNQPQHF. DNA for the CDR3: TGCGCCAGCAGTGCAAGGGACAGGGTACCATACAGCAATCAGCCCCAGCATTTT. This rearrangement joins TRBV10-2 to TRBJ1-5; 9 bases align to TRBD1. V was clipped by 4 bases and J by 1 base; unmatched bases: 11. The CDR3 is 18 residues long. Germline V CDR1 and CDR2: WSHSY, SAAADI.

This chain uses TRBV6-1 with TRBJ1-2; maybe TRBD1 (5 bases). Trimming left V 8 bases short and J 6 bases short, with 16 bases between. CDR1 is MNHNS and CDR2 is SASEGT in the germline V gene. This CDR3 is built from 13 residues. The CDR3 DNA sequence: TGTGCCAGCCTCCAGAATCTCAGGGATGGCTACACCTTC. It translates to CASLQNLRDGYTF.